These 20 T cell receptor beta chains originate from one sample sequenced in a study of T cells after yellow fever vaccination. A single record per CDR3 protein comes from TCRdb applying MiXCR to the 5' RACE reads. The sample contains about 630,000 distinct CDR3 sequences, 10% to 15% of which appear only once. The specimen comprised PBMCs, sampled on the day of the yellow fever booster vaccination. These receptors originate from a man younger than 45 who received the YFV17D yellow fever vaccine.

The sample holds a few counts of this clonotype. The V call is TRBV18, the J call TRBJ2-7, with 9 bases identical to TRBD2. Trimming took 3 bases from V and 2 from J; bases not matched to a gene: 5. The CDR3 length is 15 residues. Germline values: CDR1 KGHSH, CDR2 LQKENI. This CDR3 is CASSPPTSGPYEQYF. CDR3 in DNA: TGTGCCAGCTCACCCCCCACTAGCGGGCCCTACGAGCAGTACTTC.

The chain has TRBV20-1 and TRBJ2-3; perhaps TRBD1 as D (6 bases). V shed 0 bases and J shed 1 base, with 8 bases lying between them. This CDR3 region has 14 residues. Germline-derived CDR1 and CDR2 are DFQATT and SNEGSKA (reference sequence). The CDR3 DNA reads TGCAGTGCTAGAGAGGGGGCGGGCACAGATACGCAGTATTTT. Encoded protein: CSAREGAGTDTQYF.

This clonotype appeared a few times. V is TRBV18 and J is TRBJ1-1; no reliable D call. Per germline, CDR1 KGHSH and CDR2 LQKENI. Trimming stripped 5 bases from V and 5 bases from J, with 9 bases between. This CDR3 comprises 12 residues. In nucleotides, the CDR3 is TGTGCCAGCTCAACCGAGGGAACTGAAGCTTTCTTT. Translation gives CASSTEGTEAFF.

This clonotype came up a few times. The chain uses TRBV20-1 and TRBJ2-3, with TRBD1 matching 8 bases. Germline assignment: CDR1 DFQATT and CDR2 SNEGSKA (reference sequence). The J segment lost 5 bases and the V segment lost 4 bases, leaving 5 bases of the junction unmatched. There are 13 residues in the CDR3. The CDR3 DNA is TGCAGTGCTACCGGACAGGGTATAGATACGCAGTATTTT. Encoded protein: CSATGQGIDTQYF.

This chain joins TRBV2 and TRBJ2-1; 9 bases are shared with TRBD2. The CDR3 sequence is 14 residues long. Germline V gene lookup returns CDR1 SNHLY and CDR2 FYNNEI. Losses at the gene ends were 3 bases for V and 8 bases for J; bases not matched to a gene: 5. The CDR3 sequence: CASSDGTSLDEQFF. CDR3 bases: TGTGCCAGCAGTGACGGGACTAGCCTAGATGAGCAGTTCTTC.

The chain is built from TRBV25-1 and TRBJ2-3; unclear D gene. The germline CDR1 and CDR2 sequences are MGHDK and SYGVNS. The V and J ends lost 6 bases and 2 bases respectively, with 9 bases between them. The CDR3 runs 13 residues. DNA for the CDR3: TGTGCCAGCAGCCTTAGGTACACAGATACGCAGTATTTT. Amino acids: CASSLRYTDTQYF.

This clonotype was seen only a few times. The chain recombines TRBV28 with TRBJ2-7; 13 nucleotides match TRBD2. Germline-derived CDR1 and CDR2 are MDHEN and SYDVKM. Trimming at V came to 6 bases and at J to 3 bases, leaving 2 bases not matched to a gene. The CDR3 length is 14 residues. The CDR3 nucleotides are TGTGCCAGCAGGACTAGCGGGAGGAGCTACGAGCAGTACTTC. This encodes CASRTSGRSYEQYF. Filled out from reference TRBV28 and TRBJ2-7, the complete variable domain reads DVKVTQSSRYLVKRTGEKVFLECVQDMDHENMFWYRQDPGLGLRLIYFSYDVKMKEKGDIPEGYSVSREKKERFSLILESASTNQTSMYLCASRTSGRSYEQYFGPGTRLTVT.

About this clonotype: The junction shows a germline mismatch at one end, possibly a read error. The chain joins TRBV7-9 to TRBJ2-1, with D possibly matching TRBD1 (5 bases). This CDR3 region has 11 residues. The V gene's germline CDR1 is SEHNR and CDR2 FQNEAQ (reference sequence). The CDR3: CVVRGYNEQFF. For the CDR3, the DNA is TGCGTTGTAAGGGGATACAATGAGCAGTTCTTC. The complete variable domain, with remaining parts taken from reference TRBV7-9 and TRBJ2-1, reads DTGVSQNPRHKITKRGQNVTFRCDPISEHNRLYWYRQTLGQGPEFLTYFQNEAQLEKSRLLSDRFSAERPKGSFSTLEIQRTEQGDSAMYLCVVRGYNEQFFGPGTRLTVL.

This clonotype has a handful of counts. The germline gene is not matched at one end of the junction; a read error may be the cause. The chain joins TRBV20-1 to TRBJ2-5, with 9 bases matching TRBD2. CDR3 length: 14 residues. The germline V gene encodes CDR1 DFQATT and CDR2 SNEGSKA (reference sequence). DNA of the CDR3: TGCAGTGCCAGAGGCGGGAGGGCCGAAGAGACCCAGTACTTC. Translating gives CSARGGRAEETQYF.

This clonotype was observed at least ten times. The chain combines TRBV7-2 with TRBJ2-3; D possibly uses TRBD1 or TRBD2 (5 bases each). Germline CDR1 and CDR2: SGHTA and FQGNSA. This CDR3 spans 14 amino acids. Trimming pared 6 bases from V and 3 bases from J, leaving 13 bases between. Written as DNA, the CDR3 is TGTGCCAGCAGGGCCGGGACGGTAACAGATACGCAGTATTTT. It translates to CASRAGTVTDTQYF.

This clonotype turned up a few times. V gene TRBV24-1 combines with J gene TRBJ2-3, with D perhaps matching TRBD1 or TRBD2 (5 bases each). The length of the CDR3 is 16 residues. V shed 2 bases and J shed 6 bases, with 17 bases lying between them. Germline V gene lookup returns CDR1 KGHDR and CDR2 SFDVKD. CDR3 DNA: TGTGCCACCAGTGATTCCGGGACCCCCAATGAGGATACGCAGTATTTT. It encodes CATSDSGTPNEDTQYF.

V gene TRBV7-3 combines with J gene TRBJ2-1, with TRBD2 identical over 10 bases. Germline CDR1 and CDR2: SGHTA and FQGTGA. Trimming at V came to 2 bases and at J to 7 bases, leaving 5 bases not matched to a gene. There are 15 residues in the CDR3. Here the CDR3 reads CASSLYGTSVNEQFF. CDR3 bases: TGTGCCAGCAGCTTATATGGGACTAGCGTTAATGAGCAGTTCTTC. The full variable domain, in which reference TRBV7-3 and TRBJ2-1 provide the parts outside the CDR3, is GAGVSQTPSNKVTEKGKYVELRCDPISGHTALYWYRQSLGQGPEFLIYFQGTGAADDSGLPNDRFFAVRPEGSVSTLKIQRTERGDSAVYLCASSLYGTSVNEQFFGPGTRLTVL.

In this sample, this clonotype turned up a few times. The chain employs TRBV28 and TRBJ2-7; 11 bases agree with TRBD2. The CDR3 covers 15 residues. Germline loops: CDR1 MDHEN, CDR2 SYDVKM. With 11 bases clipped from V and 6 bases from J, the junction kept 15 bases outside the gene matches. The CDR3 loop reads CASGELAGVGSEQYF. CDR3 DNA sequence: TGTGCCTCGGGGGAACTAGCGGGAGTTGGGAGCGAGCAGTACTTC.

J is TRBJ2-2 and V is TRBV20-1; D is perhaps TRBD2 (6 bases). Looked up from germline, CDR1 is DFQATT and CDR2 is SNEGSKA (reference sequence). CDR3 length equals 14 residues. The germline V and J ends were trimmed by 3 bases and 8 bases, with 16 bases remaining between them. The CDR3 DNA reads TGCAGTGCTAGCCGGGAGACAGCAACGGGGGAGCTGTTTTTT. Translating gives CSASRETATGELFF.

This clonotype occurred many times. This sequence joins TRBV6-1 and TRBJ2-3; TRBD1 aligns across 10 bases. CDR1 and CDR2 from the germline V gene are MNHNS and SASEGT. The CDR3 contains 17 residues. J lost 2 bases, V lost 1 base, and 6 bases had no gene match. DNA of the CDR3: TGTGCCAGCAGTGAAGTAGTGGACAGGGGGTCCACAGATACGCAGTATTTT. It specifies CASSEVVDRGSTDTQYF.

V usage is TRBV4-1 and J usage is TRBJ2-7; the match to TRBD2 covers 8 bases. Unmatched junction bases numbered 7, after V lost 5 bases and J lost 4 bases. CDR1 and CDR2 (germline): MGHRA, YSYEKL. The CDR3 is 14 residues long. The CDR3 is CASSLLAEEYEQYF. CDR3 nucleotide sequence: TGCGCCAGCAGCTTACTAGCGGAGGAATACGAGCAGTACTTC.

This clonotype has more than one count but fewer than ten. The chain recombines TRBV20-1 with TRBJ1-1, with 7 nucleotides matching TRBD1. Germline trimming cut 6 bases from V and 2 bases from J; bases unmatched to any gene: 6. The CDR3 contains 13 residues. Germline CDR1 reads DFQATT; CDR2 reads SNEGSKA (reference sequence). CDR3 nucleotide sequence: TGCAGTGCGGCGGGACAGACTAACACTGAAGCTTTCTTT. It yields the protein CSAAGQTNTEAFF.

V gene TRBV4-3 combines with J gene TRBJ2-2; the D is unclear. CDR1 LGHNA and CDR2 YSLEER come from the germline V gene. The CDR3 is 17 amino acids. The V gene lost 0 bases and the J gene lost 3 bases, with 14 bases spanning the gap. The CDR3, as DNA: TGCGCCAGCAGCCAAGATTCCCTGTCGGCCCACACCGGGGAGCTGTTTTTT. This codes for CASSQDSLSAHTGELFF.

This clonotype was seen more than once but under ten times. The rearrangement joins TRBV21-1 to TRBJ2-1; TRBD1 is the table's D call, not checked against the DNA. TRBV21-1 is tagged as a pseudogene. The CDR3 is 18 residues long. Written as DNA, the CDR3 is TGTGCCAGCAGCAAAGTACAGAGGTGGGACAGGGACTACAATGAGCAGTTCTTC. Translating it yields CASSKVQRWDRDYNEQFF.

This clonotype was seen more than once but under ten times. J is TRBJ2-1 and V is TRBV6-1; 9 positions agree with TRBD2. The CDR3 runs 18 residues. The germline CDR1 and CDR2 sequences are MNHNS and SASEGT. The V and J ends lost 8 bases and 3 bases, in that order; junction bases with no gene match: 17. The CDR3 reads CASPKSLSGSTVYNEQFF. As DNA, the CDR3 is TGTGCCAGCCCCAAGTCCCTTAGCGGGAGTACGGTCTACAATGAGCAGTTCTTC.